Below, one T cell receptor (beta chain) is given with its context. Its antigen is still unknown. This sample stems from a study of cytomegalovirus exposure and HLA in healthy donors. Study-wide points: Immune exposure was documented only through CMV serostatus.

The PCR employed 60 Vbeta primers together with 13 Jbeta primers. Generated by immunoSEQ multiplex PCR, the TCRdb table keeps only in-frame clones and is missing some. The data show about 120,000 clones, about 80% seen once. Germline CDR1 reads KGHSH; CDR2 reads LQKENI. The CDR3 is made up of 16 amino acids. With 2 bases removed from V and 3 bases from J, the gap between germline ends came to 13 bases. The source is a man aged 25-45 years in good health and CMV-seropositive. The genes are TRBV18 and TRBJ2-2; D is perhaps TRBD1 (6 bases). The sample taken for sequencing was PBMCs. In nucleotides, the CDR3 is TGTGCCAGCTCACCAATTCCCAGGGGTGACACCGGGGAGCTGTTTTTT. This translates into CASSPIPRGDTGELFF.